This T cell receptor (beta chain) originates from a study of cytomegalovirus exposure and HLA in healthy donors. Study-level findings and limits: Rates of TCR association differed by HLA locus in a later analysis, with DRB1 highest and HLA-C lowest.

In germline, CDR1 is MNHNY, CDR2 SVGAGI (reference sequence). Trimming stripped 7 bases from V and 11 bases from J, with 20 bases between. The CDR3 runs to 13 residues. A remark on this clone: Its antigen is undetermined.

PCR employed 60 Vbeta and 13 Jbeta primers. Repertoires were generated with immunoSEQ multiplex PCR, while TCRdb's copy carries only in-frame clones and drops some. Altogether just over 95,000 clones are present, roughly three quarters being singletons, with the ten largest covering 4.5% to 5%. The receptor's source is a middle-aged woman in good health and CMV-seronegative. Sequencing was done on a sample of PBMCs. J is TRBJ1-1 and V is TRBV6-6, with D possibly TRBD1 on 6 matching bases. The CDR3 region is CASTQGRAGRAFF. For the CDR3, the DNA is TGTGCCAGCACCCAGGGGAGGGCAGGGAGGGCTTTCTTT.